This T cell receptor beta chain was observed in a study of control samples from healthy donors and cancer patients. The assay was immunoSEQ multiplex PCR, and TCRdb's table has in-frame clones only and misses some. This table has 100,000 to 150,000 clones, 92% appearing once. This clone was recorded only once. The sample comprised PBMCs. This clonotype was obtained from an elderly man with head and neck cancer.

The CDR3 DNA sequence: TGTGCCACGACCTTAGGGGAGACGACTGAAGCTTTCTTT. Its protein product is CATTLGETTEAFF. The chain combines TRBV6-6 with TRBJ1-1; perhaps TRBD1 as D (5 bases). From germline, CDR1 is MNHNY and CDR2 SVGAGI (reference sequence). V lost 10 bases, J lost 5 bases, and 17 bases lay in between. This CDR3 contains 13 residues.